These 3 T cell receptor beta chains were sequenced from one sample in a study of human T cells and chemical hapten exposure. TCRdb analysed the RACE reads with MiXCR anew, one entry per CDR3 protein. Of 80,000 to 95,000 distinct CDR3 sequences listed, 9.5% to 11% are singletons. Described time point: patch test 2, 6 weeks after DPC sensitization. Treatment in this sample: therapeutic diphenylcyclopropenone sensitization with weekly scalp DPC. The specimen was whole blood, collected in connection with sensitization to the hapten diphenylcyclopropenone (DPC). These TCRs come from a man aged 40-50 years with alopecia areata. Some clones in this sample may be carry-over from other donors' samples.

This clonotype was counted only a few times. The chain employs TRBV7-3 and TRBJ2-2, with TRBD1 matching over 9 bases. The length of the CDR3 is 15 residues. V shed 5 bases, J shed 4 bases, and the junction held 5 bases outside the gene matches. The germline gives CDR1 SGHTA, CDR2 FQGTGA. The chain's CDR3 is CASSPRQGGTGELFF. Here the CDR3 DNA reads TGTGCCAGCAGCCCCCGACAGGGGGGCACCGGGGAGCTGTTTTTT.

This clonotype has a handful of counts. The chain uses TRBV6-2 or TRBV6-3 and TRBJ2-7; D may correspond to TRBD1 or TRBD2 (5 bases each). V lost 4 bases, J lost 0 bases, and 22 bases lay in between. CDR3 length equals 18 residues. Germline lookup yields CDR1 MNHEY and CDR2 SVGEGT. As DNA, the CDR3 is TGTGCCAGCAGTTCACATCCGGCGAGGGGCCGGAGCTCCTACGAGCAGTACGTC. Protein sequence: CASSSHPARGRSSYEQYV.

This clonotype has a count of ten or more. In nucleotides, the CDR3 is TGTGCCAGCAGTCCGGACGCAGCTTCACCCCTCCACTTT. This gives the protein CASSPDAASPLHF. This chain links TRBV12-3 or TRBV12-4 with TRBJ1-6; the D is unclear. The CDR3 has 13 residues. Trimming stripped 5 bases from V and 9 bases from J, with 11 bases between.